Below, 9 T cell receptor beta chains from the same sample are listed, as sequenced in a study of shared clonotypes between healthy human individuals. Sequencing used immunoSEQ multiplex PCR; TCRdb keeps in-frame clones, though not all of them. The data show under 2.5 million clones, less than 95% seen once. What was sequenced was naive CD4+ T cells from PBMCs. Subset defined: CD45RA+ positively selected. All receptors derive from a man aged 18 to 35 in good health. Some clones in this sample may be carry-over from other donors' samples.

This chain connects TRBV4-1 to TRBJ1-5, with D tentatively TRBD1 (5 bases). This CDR3 is 14 amino acids long. Germline CDR1 MGHRA, CDR2 YSYEKL. V dropped 1 base and J dropped 6 bases, with 10 bases sitting between them. This CDR3 is CASSQAQGFQPQHF. CDR3 nucleotide sequence: TGCGCCAGCAGCCAAGCCCAGGGATTTCAGCCCCAGCATTTT.

The V call is TRBV30, the J call TRBJ2-7, with TRBD2 identical over 7 bases. V lost 4 bases to trimming and J lost 5 bases; unmatched junction nucleotides: 5. Germline V CDR1 and CDR2: GTSNPN, SVGIG (reference sequence). CDR3 length equals 12 residues. The CDR3 DNA reads TGTGCCTGGAAGGGAGGGCCCCACGAGCAGTACTTC. Protein: CAWKGGPHEQYF.

The rearrangement uses TRBV19 and TRBJ2-1, with D tentatively TRBD1 (8 bases). This CDR3 comprises 14 residues. The V gene lost 4 bases and the J gene lost 6 bases, with 13 bases spanning the gap. Germline V gene sequence: CDR1 LNHDA, CDR2 SQIVND (reference sequence). CDR3 nucleotides: TGTGCCAGTAGTAGAACAGGGGGGGGCAATGAGCAGTTCTTC. Protein product: CASSRTGGGNEQFF. Variable domain in full (rest from reference TRBV19 and TRBJ2-1): DGGITQSPKYLFRKEGQNVTLSCEQNLNHDAMYWYRQDPGQGLRLIYYSQIVNDFQKGDIAEGYSVSREKKESFPLTVTSAQKNPTAFYLCASSRTGGGNEQFFGPGTRLTVL.

The chain recombines TRBV9 with TRBJ2-2, with 12 bases that match TRBD2. V was pared by 2 bases and J by 4 bases, with 6 bases of the junction left unmatched. Germline CDR1 reads SGDLS; CDR2 reads YYNGEE. The CDR3 length is 17 residues. CDR3: CASSVTSGRGGTGELFF. As DNA, the CDR3 is TGTGCCAGCAGCGTGACTAGCGGGAGAGGGGGCACCGGGGAGCTGTTTTTT.

The gene calls are TRBV27 and TRBJ2-1, with a tentative D call TRBD2 (6 bases). CDR1 is MNHEY and CDR2 is SMNVEV in the germline V gene (reference sequence). This CDR3 region has 16 residues. V was pared by 11 bases and J by 0 bases, with 20 bases between. The CDR3 sequence is CALQRAPLFSYNEQFF. CDR3 DNA: TGTGCCCTCCAGCGGGCCCCGCTATTCTCCTACAATGAGCAGTTCTTC.

The chain has TRBV11-2 and TRBJ2-5; TRBD2 matches 7 bases. The CDR3 covers 15 residues. Germline CDR1 reads SGHAT; CDR2 reads FQNNGV. V trimming: 3 bases; J trimming: 5 bases; junction bases outside the gene matches: 9. The DNA of the CDR3 is TGTGCCAGCAGCTTGGAGGGAGGGCCGTGGGAGACCCAGTACTTC. As protein: CASSLEGGPWETQYF. Based on the CDR3 plus reference TRBV11-2 and TRBJ2-5, the full variable domain is EAGVAQSPRYKIIEKRQSVAFWCNPISGHATLYWYQQILGQGPKLLIQFQNNGVVDDSQLPKDRFSAERLKGVDSTLKIQPAKLEDSAVYLCASSLEGGPWETQYFGPGTRLLVL.

The chain couples TRBV28 to TRBJ2-3, with D uncertain. The length of the CDR3 is 14 residues. Germline V gene lookup returns CDR1 MDHEN and CDR2 SYDVKM. The germline V and J ends were trimmed by 6 bases and 3 bases, with 13 bases remaining between them. Here the CDR3 DNA reads TGTGCCAGCAGGCCTCTAGACAAAACAGATACGCAGTATTTT. Translating gives CASRPLDKTDTQYF.

The chain uses TRBV7-2 and TRBJ2-5; D is possibly TRBD1 (6 bases). Germline V lookup: CDR1 SGHTA, CDR2 FQGNSA. The V and J ends lost 6 bases and 9 bases respectively, with 14 bases between them. The CDR3 is made up of 12 amino acids. The CDR3 DNA sequence: TGTGCCAGCAGACAGGGAGTCGGGCCCCAGTACTTC. Translating gives CASRQGVGPQYF.

This sequence joins TRBV11-2 and TRBJ2-1, with 7 bases aligning to TRBD1. The V and J ends lost 2 bases and 0 bases, in that order; junction bases with no gene match: 4. Germline CDR1 SGHAT, CDR2 FQNNGV. The CDR3 totals 16 residues. This chain's CDR3 is CASSLRDSRSYNEQFF. The CDR3 DNA follows: TGTGCCAGCAGCTTACGGGACAGTCGCTCCTACAATGAGCAGTTCTTC.